The 8 T cell receptor beta chains below were found in one sample sequenced in a study of blood T cell repertoires in COVID-19. Produced via immunoSEQ multiplex PCR; TCRdb's table is partial and in-frame only. This sample has 200,000 or so clones, with approximately 91% found just once. Material for sequencing was peripheral blood. Receptors were obtained from a man in his sixties who had recovered from COVID-19.

The gene calls are TRBV19 and TRBJ2-3, with D possibly matching TRBD1 (5 bases). Trimming stripped 4 bases from V and 1 base from J, with 18 bases between. The CDR3 extends over 17 amino acids. CDR1 and CDR2 from the germline V gene are LNHDA and SQIVND (reference sequence). CDR3 region: CASSTSSGWGGTDTQYF. The CDR3 DNA sequence: TGTGCCAGTAGTACTTCCTCAGGGTGGGGTGGCACAGATACGCAGTATTTT.

V usage is TRBV11-2 and J usage is TRBJ2-1; D perhaps matches TRBD2 (5 bases). This CDR3 comprises 14 residues. Germline V gives CDR1 SGHAT, CDR2 FQNNGV. V lost 1 base to trimming and J lost 4 bases, with 8 bases between them. CDR3 region: CASSLGGLYNEQFF. As DNA, the CDR3 is TGTGCCAGCAGCTTAGGCGGACTTTACAATGAGCAGTTCTTC. Combining the CDR3 with reference TRBV11-2 and TRBJ2-1 gives the whole variable domain EAGVAQSPRYKIIEKRQSVAFWCNPISGHATLYWYQQILGQGPKLLIQFQNNGVVDDSQLPKDRFSAERLKGVDSTLKIQPAKLEDSAVYLCASSLGGLYNEQFFGPGTRLTVL.

This chain connects TRBV27 to TRBJ2-7, with 7 bases lining up with TRBD2. CDR3 length equals 15 residues. Trimming cost V 6 bases and J 4 bases; bases outside gene matches: 12. Germline CDR1 MNHEY, CDR2 SMNVEV (reference sequence). In DNA form, the CDR3 reads TGTGCCAGCAGACGAGCCCCTAGCGGCTTATACGAGCAGTACTTC. Translated, it gives CASRRAPSGLYEQYF.

This clone was found once. The V gene is TRBV5-1, the J gene TRBJ1-2; 7 positions agree with TRBD1. Germline trimming cut 3 bases from V and 6 bases from J; bases unmatched to any gene: 5. Germline CDR1 SGHRS, CDR2 YFSETQ. The CDR3 is 13 amino acids. The CDR3 spells CASSSGTDNGYTF. For the CDR3, the DNA is TGCGCCAGCAGCTCCGGGACAGACAATGGCTACACCTTC.

This sequence joins TRBV5-1 and TRBJ2-7; TRBD1 matches 7 bases. J lost 1 base, V lost 4 bases, and 8 bases had no gene match. The CDR3 length is 15 residues. CDR1 is SGHRS, CDR2 YFSETQ, per germline. CDR3 in DNA: TGCGCCAGCAGCCCCGCCAGGGGGTCATCCTACGAGCAGTACTTC. The encoded protein is CASSPARGSSYEQYF.

This rearrangement joins TRBV3-1 (or the pseudogene TRBV3-2) to TRBJ2-2; maybe TRBD2 (5 bases). Germline loops: CDR1 LGHDT, CDR2 YNNKEL (reference sequence). This CDR3 contains 15 residues. With 4 bases removed from V and 2 bases from J, the gap between germline ends came to 11 bases. Here the CDR3 reads CASSRSSPNTGELFF. As DNA, the CDR3 is TGTGCCAGCAGCCGGTCTAGCCCTAACACCGGGGAGCTGTTTTTT.

Worth noting for this clone: The same CDR3 arises from other DNA sequences in this sample as well. V gene TRBV19 combines with J gene TRBJ1-5, with D possibly matching TRBD1 (5 bases). CDR1 and CDR2 from the germline V gene are LNHDA and SQIVND (reference sequence). The ends were cut back, 1 base at V and 7 bases at J, with 11 bases in the middle. The CDR3 runs 14 residues. CDR3 bases: TGTGCCAGTAGTATAGCGGGGGGTGGACAGCCCCAGCATTTT. It yields the protein CASSIAGGGQPQHF.

The rearrangement uses TRBV4-1 and TRBJ1-6, with TRBD1 as a possible D gene (6 bases). CDR3 length: 15 residues. V was cut by 0 bases and J by 6 bases, with 9 bases left in between. The germline V gene has CDR1 MGHRA and CDR2 YSYEKL. CDR3 protein: CASSQDRGSNSPLHF. DNA for the CDR3: TGCGCCAGCAGCCAAGACAGGGGAAGTAATTCACCCCTCCACTTT.